This TCR beta chain was sequenced during a study of blood T cell repertoires in COVID-19. The assay was immunoSEQ multiplex PCR, and TCRdb's table has in-frame clones only and misses some. The data hold some 490,000 clones, with 80% to 90% observed a single time. With 3 bases removed from V and 3 bases from J, the gap between germline ends came to 17 bases. This CDR3 is built from 16 residues. Looked up from germline, CDR1 is LGHNA and CDR2 is YNFKEQ. The gene calls are TRBV4-2 and TRBJ1-1, with D possibly matching TRBD1 (6 bases). The sequencing sample was made of PBMCs or T cells enriched from blood (not recorded which). The source is an older woman who had recovered from COVID-19. The CDR3 bases are TGTGCCAGCAGCCACCTCAACAGGGATGAGCACACTGAAGCTTTCTTT. Amino acid sequence: CASSHLNRDEHTEAFF.